Presented here are 28 T cell receptor beta chains from one specimen sequenced in a study of T cell responses to AZD1222 COVID-19 vaccine. TCRdb's table, derived via immunoSEQ multiplex PCR, lists solely in-frame clones and lacks some. The sample holds 100,000 to 150,000 clones, more than 80% seen once. The specimen comprised peripheral blood, sampled on day 0 of AZD1222 vaccination. Receptor source: an adult in good health.

The rearrangement joins TRBV4-3 to TRBJ2-7; D ambiguous. There are 13 residues in the CDR3. Germline assignment: CDR1 LGHNA and CDR2 YSLEER. Trimming shortened V by 0 bases and J by 7 bases, and 10 bases separated the two germline ends. CDR3 residues: CASSQEEGFEQYF. The CDR3 bases are TGCGCCAGCAGCCAAGAGGAAGGGTTTGAGCAGTACTTC.

This chain joins TRBV6-5 and TRBJ2-2; D gene uncertain. The CDR3 has 13 residues. CDR1 is MNHEY, CDR2 SVGAGI, per germline. V was clipped by 5 bases and J by 5 bases, with 9 bases between them. CDR3: CASSPLGTGELFF. In nucleotides, the CDR3 is TGTGCCAGCAGTCCCTTGGGGACCGGGGAGCTGTTTTTT.

CDR3 loop: CASTDLWGLGEAEAFF. The CDR3 coding sequence is TGTGCCAGCACCGATCTTTGGGGACTCGGGGAGGCTGAAGCTTTCTTT. The chain has TRBV2 and TRBJ1-1; D possibly corresponds to TRBD1 (5 bases). CDR3 length: 16 amino acids. V was clipped by 7 bases and J by 6 bases, with 24 bases between them. Germline V gene data show CDR1 as SNHLY and CDR2 as FYNNEI.

The count of this clone is one. The CDR3 DNA reads as TGTGCCAGCGTCTCAGCCCGCTCCGCTGGAAACACCATATATTTT. Translation: CASVSARSAGNTIYF. The rearrangement uses TRBV2 and TRBJ1-3, with no clear D. Germline V gives CDR1 SNHLY, CDR2 FYNNEI. The CDR3 is 15 amino acids. V dropped 8 bases and J dropped 2 bases, with 16 bases sitting between them.

This clone was observed a few times. J is TRBJ1-5 and V is TRBV7-2; tentative D call: TRBD1 (5 bases). Trimming took off 4 bases at V and 5 bases at J, with 9 bases between the two ends. The CDR3 has 13 residues. Germline assignment: CDR1 SGHTA and CDR2 FQGNSA. This chain's CDR3 is CASSSQVDQPQHF. The CDR3 DNA follows: TGTGCCAGCAGCTCACAGGTTGATCAGCCCCAGCATTTT.

This chain uses TRBV4-3 with TRBJ1-6; 8 nucleotides agree with TRBD1. J lost 0 bases, V lost 4 bases, and 5 bases had no gene match. The length of the CDR3 is 17 residues. Germline V gene data show CDR1 as LGHNA and CDR2 as YSLEER. The CDR3 coding sequence is TGCGCCAGCAGCCCAGGAGACAGGGGCTCCTATAATTCACCCCTCCACTTT. It yields the protein CASSPGDRGSYNSPLHF.

The chain couples TRBV7-2 to TRBJ1-1; D is ambiguous. V was pared by 3 bases and J by 2 bases, with 7 bases between. The CDR3 contains 13 residues. Per the germline V gene, CDR1 is SGHTA and CDR2 is FQGNSA. This CDR3 is CASSFQANTEAFF. The DNA of the CDR3 is TGTGCCAGCAGCTTCCAGGCTAACACTGAAGCTTTCTTT.

The rearrangement uses TRBV20-1 and TRBJ1-1; D gene uncertain. CDR1 is DFQATT, CDR2 SNEGSKA, per germline (reference sequence). Trimming stripped 1 base from V and 8 bases from J, with 8 bases between. The CDR3 has 11 amino acids. The CDR3 loop reads CSARGTVEAFF. CDR3 coding DNA: TGCAGTGCTAGAGGGACCGTAGAAGCTTTCTTT.

This chain joins TRBV14 and TRBJ2-3; 8 positions match TRBD2. The V segment lost 0 bases and the J segment 2 bases; nucleotides outside the gene matches: 10. The V gene's germline CDR1 is SGHDN and CDR2 FVKESK. There are 18 residues in the CDR3. The CDR3 DNA reads as TGTGCCAGCAGCCAAGATTTAGAGGCGGGAGGACACACAGATACGCAGTATTTT. It encodes CASSQDLEAGGHTDTQYF.

The chain combines TRBV7-2 with TRBJ2-4; a possible D gene is TRBD1 (5 bases). V was trimmed by 5 bases and J by 9 bases, leaving 17 bases between them. Germline V gene sequence: CDR1 SGHTA, CDR2 FQGNSA. This CDR3 has 14 residues. The CDR3 reads CASSPRVDRVIQYF. The CDR3 nucleotides read TGTGCCAGCAGCCCCAGGGTCGATCGAGTCATTCAGTACTTC.

This sequence joins TRBV12-3 or TRBV12-4 and TRBJ1-2; D perhaps matches TRBD1 (6 bases). CDR3 length: 12 residues. V was pared by 5 bases and J by 5 bases, with 9 bases between. The CDR3 DNA sequence: TGTGCCAGCAGTCACACAGGGTATGGCTACACCTTC. Encoded protein: CASSHTGYGYTF.

The V call is TRBV27, the J call TRBJ1-5, with unresolved D. V lost 0 bases and J lost 4, with 10 bases in between. Germline V gene data show CDR1 as MNHEY and CDR2 as SMNVEV (reference sequence). The length of the CDR3 is 15 residues. The CDR3, as DNA: TGTGCCAGCAGTTTATCAGGCCAAACTAATCAGCCCCAGCATTTT. This codes for CASSLSGQTNQPQHF.

The chain combines TRBV7-2 with TRBJ1-2; 8 positions agree with TRBD1. The CDR3 has 17 residues. CDR1 is SGHTA and CDR2 is FQGNSA in the germline V gene. V trimming: 5 bases; J trimming: 3 bases; junction bases outside the gene matches: 14. The chain's CDR3 is CASSPGTGYERDYGYTF. CDR3 DNA sequence: TGTGCCAGCAGCCCCGGGACAGGTTACGAAAGAGACTATGGCTACACCTTC.

This chain uses TRBV19 with TRBJ2-7, with TRBD2 matching over 7 bases. From germline, CDR1 is LNHDA and CDR2 SQIVND (reference sequence). The CDR3 totals 14 residues. The junction had 12 bases not matched to a gene; V was cut back by 6 bases and J by 7 bases. CDR3 sequence (DNA): TGTGCCAGTAGAAAAGTAGCGGGTTCGTCGGAGCAGTACTTC. The encoded protein is CASRKVAGSSEQYF.

A single count supports this clone. The chain joins TRBV2 to TRBJ1-1; tentatively, D is TRBD1 (5 bases). Germline assignment: CDR1 SNHLY and CDR2 FYNNEI. The V and J ends lost 4 bases and 8 bases respectively, with 23 bases between them. This CDR3 has 16 residues. CDR3 protein: CASSVRGRKGNSEAFF. The CDR3 nucleotides are TGTGCCAGCAGTGTTCGAGGCCGCAAGGGGAATAGCGAAGCTTTCTTT.

The V and J genes are TRBV12-3 or TRBV12-4 and TRBJ2-1, with 7 bases matching TRBD2. The CDR3 runs to 13 residues. Trimming cost V 3 bases and J 6 bases; bases outside gene matches: 2. Here the CDR3 reads CASSLGEGNEQFF. CDR3 DNA sequence: TGTGCCAGCAGTTTGGGGGAGGGCAATGAGCAGTTCTTC.

The chain uses TRBV29-1 and TRBJ2-5; D is uncertain. The length of the CDR3 is 13 residues. The germline V and J ends were trimmed by 3 bases and 1 base, with 9 bases remaining between them. Germline CDR1 reads SQVTM; CDR2 reads ANQGSEA. The CDR3 loop reads CSVEARAQETQYF. CDR3 coding DNA: TGCAGCGTTGAGGCCCGGGCCCAAGAGACCCAGTACTTC. The complete variable domain, with remaining parts taken from reference TRBV29-1 and TRBJ2-5, reads SAVISQKPSRDICQRGTSLTIQCQVDSQVTMMFWYRQQPGQSLTLIATANQGSEATYESGFVIDKFPISRPNLTFSTLTVSNMSPEDSSIYLCSVEARAQETQYFGPGTRLLVL.

The chain has TRBV28 and TRBJ1-2, with 8 positions matching TRBD1. The CDR3 is 19 amino acids. Per germline, CDR1 MDHEN and CDR2 SYDVKM. The junction had 18 bases not matched to a gene; V was cut back by 4 bases and J by 2 bases. The CDR3 sequence is CASSSPQGAGKTGNYGYTF. In DNA, the CDR3 is TGTGCCAGCAGTTCTCCCCAGGGGGCAGGAAAAACGGGGAACTATGGCTACACCTTC.

The V and J genes are TRBV6-5 and TRBJ2-1, with TRBD2 matching 7 bases. Germline V CDR1 and CDR2: MNHEY, SVGAGI. V lost 7 bases and J lost 10; bases outside the gene matches: 10. This CDR3 region has 13 residues. In DNA, the CDR3 is TGTGCCAGCAAGGCTAGCGGTTATGGGGAGCAGTTCTTC. It translates to CASKASGYGEQFF.

The chain combines TRBV6-5 with TRBJ1-3; a weak D match, TRBD1 (6 bases). Germline-derived CDR1 and CDR2 are MNHEY and SVGAGI. The CDR3 contains 15 residues. V lost 5 bases and J 0 bases, leaving 11 bases between the germline ends. CDR3 DNA: TGTGCCAGCAGTCCACAGGGATACTCTGGAAACACCATATATTTT. Its translation: CASSPQGYSGNTIYF.

As regards this clone: One end of the junction fails to match germline, which may point to a read error. V gene TRBV28 combines with J gene TRBJ2-7; TRBD2 matches 11 bases. The CDR3 contains 19 residues. Germline CDR1 is MDHEN and CDR2 is SYDVKM. The DNA of the CDR3 is TGTGCCAGCAGTTTCATCGAGGTCTCTAGCGGGGGGTACTCCCACGAGCAGTACTTC. It translates to CASSFIEVSSGGYSHEQYF.

The chain recombines TRBV4-1 with TRBJ2-2, with 14 bases matching TRBD2. Germline V gene sequence: CDR1 MGHRA, CDR2 YSYEKL. This CDR3 is built from 16 residues. V was pared by 2 bases and J by 9 bases, with 5 bases of the junction left unmatched. CDR3 region: CASSQPTSGRARELFF. Here the CDR3 DNA reads TGCGCCAGCAGCCAACCGACTAGCGGGAGGGCCAGGGAGCTGTTTTTT.

The rearrangement links TRBV5-1 to TRBJ1-1; 9 bases agree with TRBD1. J was trimmed by 3 bases and V by 0 bases; bases with no gene match: 3. CDR1 is SGHRS, CDR2 YFSETQ, per germline. The CDR3 has 15 amino acids. CDR3 nucleotide sequence: TGCGCCAGCAGCTTGGAGACAGGGGGGTACACTGAAGCTTTCTTT. Translating gives CASSLETGGYTEAFF.

The rearrangement links TRBV28 to TRBJ2-3; D gene unclear. Germline V gene sequence: CDR1 MDHEN, CDR2 SYDVKM. Deletions cut 3 bases from V and 2 bases from J, with 12 bases between. This CDR3 contains 15 residues. The CDR3 coding sequence is TGTGCCAGCAGTTTCGCCCGACCTCTCACAGATACGCAGTATTTT. Amino acid sequence: CASSFARPLTDTQYF.

This sequence joins TRBV6-2 or TRBV6-3 and TRBJ2-5; D is possibly TRBD2 (6 bases). V lost 2 bases to trimming and J lost 5 bases, with 9 bases between them. The CDR3 contains 13 residues. CDR1 is MNHEY and CDR2 is SVGEGT in the germline V gene. The CDR3 nucleotides are TGTGCCAGCAGTTACCCGGGGAGGGAGACCCAGTACTTC. Translating gives CASSYPGRETQYF.

The chain joins TRBV4-3 to TRBJ2-2, with unresolved D. V lost 4 bases, J lost 6 bases, and 9 bases lay in between. The CDR3 covers 13 residues. In germline, CDR1 is LGHNA, CDR2 YSLEER. CDR3 nucleotides: TGCGCCAGCAGCCCCCACCAGTCCGGGGAGCTGTTTTTT. Translated: CASSPHQSGELFF.

The chain uses TRBV3-1 (or the pseudogene TRBV3-2) and TRBJ1-2; D is uncertain. The CDR3 length is 16 residues. V was cut by 0 bases and J by 5 bases, with 16 bases left in between. CDR1 and CDR2 (germline): LGHDT, YNNKEL (reference sequence). CDR3: CASSQEGQVGDYGYTF. The CDR3 DNA reads as TGTGCCAGCAGCCAAGAAGGGCAAGTCGGGGATTATGGCTACACCTTC.

The CDR3 region has the DNA TGTGCCAGCAGCCGGGACCACACCGGGGAGCTGTTTTTT. Protein: CASSRDHTGELFF. The chain employs TRBV4-2 and TRBJ2-2; D might be TRBD1 or TRBD2, each matching 5 bases. The ends were cut back, 4 bases at V and 3 bases at J, with 6 bases in the middle. CDR1 and CDR2 from the germline V gene are LGHNA and YNFKEQ. The CDR3 consists of 13 residues.